This TCR beta chain was documented in a study of T cell repertoires in cytomegalovirus infection. Background on the study: Public TCR beta signatures indicated both CMV infection and matching HLA type. Study conclusions and caveats: In two of eight donors, the top clonotype was HLA-C-restricted CMV-specific. Based on cumulative public TCR beta family frequency, carriers of CMV plus the relevant HLA were identified.

V shed 1 base, J shed 6 bases, and the junction held 6 bases outside the gene matches. CDR3 size: 15 residues. Germline-derived CDR1 and CDR2 are SGHNT and YYREEE (reference sequence). This clonotype turned up a few times. Its antigen is not known. In TCRdb, the reads were re-called with MiXCR into one record per CDR3 protein. Of 200,000 or so distinct CDR3 sequences in the sample, about 30% were seen once. The chain is built from TRBV5-4 and TRBJ1-2; 10 nucleotides agree with TRBD1. This receptor was identified in a human donor in good health (CMV status not recorded). Some clones in this sample may be carry-over from other donors' samples. The sample taken for sequencing was PBMCs. CDR3 sequence reads: CASSLYGTGANGYTF. CDR3 coding DNA: TGTGCCAGCAGCTTGTACGGGACAGGGGCGAATGGCTACACCTTC. Together with reference TRBV5-4 and TRBJ1-2, the CDR3 gives the full variable domain: ETGVTQSPTHLIKTRGQQVTLRCSSQSGHNTVSWYQQALGQGPQFIFQYYREEENGRGNFPPRFSGLQFPNYSSELNVNALELDDSALYLCASSLYGTGANGYTFGSGTRLTVV.